This TCR beta chain was found in a study of cytomegalovirus exposure and HLA in healthy donors. PCR involved 60 Vbeta and 13 Jbeta primers. TCRdb keeps only in-frame clones here, not all; method: immunoSEQ multiplex PCR. Among 200,000 to 250,000 clones listed, 85% to 90% were seen once. V lost 2 bases, J lost 0 bases, and 3 bases stayed unmatched. This CDR3 region has 15 residues. Germline CDR1 is MGHRA and CDR2 is YSYEKL. This receptor was identified in a woman aged 18-35 years in good health and CMV-seronegative. This sequence joins TRBV4-1 and TRBJ2-7, with 8 nucleotides matching TRBD1. The specimen sequenced was PBMCs. CDR3 sequence reads: CASSQPTGASYEQYF. In nucleotides, the CDR3 is TGCGCCAGCAGCCAACCGACAGGGGCCTCCTACGAGCAGTACTTC.